This T cell receptor beta chain was retrieved from a study of T cell repertoires in cytomegalovirus infection (dated by TCRdb to between 2018 and 2020). Context from the whole study: Donor HLA type was relevant to the analysis, as public TCR beta signatures indicated carriage of CMV infection together with the matching HLA type.

The germline V gene gives CDR1 as SGHVS and CDR2 as FQNEAQ. The CDR3 numbers 14 residues from cysteine through phenylalanine. CDR3 DNA is the only sequence kept; it has 42 bases, read in frame from the first base. At the junction V is shortened by 6 bases and J by 4 bases, with 15 bases in between. Overall study outcomes, separate from this receptor: The ex vivo response was dominated by HLA-C-restricted CMV-specific TCR beta clonotypes, which also provided the single most frequent clonotype in two of eight donors. Carriers of CMV infection plus the relevant HLA type were discriminated by the cumulative frequency of public TCR beta family members in the study cohort and in an independent roughly 370-donor cohort.

This clonotype was recorded many times. The specificity of this receptor is unknown. Per-nucleotide qualities are absent, and no much larger clonotype sits a single base away. Sequencing instrument: Illumina HiSeq 1500. In TCRdb, the public reads were trimmed at Q25 with fastp and aligned with MiXCR, with productive beta chains retained. Each entry merges the rows of one CDR3 protein and shows their most common DNA and genes. The sample table shows around 170,000 distinct CDR3 sequences, and roughly an eighth are seen once. Together, the top ten hold more than 20% of the sample. Recombination connected TRBV7-8 to TRBJ2-5; a weak D assignment points to TRBD2 (5 bases agree). The source is a human donor in good health (CMV status not recorded). Some clones in this sample may be carry-over from other donors' samples. Sequenced sample: PBMCs. The DNA sequence is TGTGCCAGCAGAAGTCGGGGAGAATCAGAGACCCAGTACTTC. Translated, it gives CASRSRGESETQYF.